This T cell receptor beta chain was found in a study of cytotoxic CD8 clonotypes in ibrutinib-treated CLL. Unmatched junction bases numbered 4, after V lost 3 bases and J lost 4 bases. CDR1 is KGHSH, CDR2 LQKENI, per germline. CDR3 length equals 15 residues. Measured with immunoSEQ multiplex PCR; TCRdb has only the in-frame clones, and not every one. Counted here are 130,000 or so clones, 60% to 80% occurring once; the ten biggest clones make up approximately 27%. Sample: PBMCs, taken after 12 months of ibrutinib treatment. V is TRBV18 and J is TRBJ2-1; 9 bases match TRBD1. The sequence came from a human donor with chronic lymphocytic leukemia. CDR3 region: CASSPNRGPYNEQFF. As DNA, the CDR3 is TGTGCCAGCTCACCGAACAGGGGGCCGTACAATGAGCAGTTCTTC. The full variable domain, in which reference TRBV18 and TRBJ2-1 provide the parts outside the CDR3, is NAGVMQNPRHLVRRRGQEARLRCSPMKGHSHVYWYRQLPEEGLKFMVYLQKENIIDESGMPKERFSAEFPKEGPSILRIQQVVRGDSAAYFCASSPNRGPYNEQFFGPGTRLTVL.